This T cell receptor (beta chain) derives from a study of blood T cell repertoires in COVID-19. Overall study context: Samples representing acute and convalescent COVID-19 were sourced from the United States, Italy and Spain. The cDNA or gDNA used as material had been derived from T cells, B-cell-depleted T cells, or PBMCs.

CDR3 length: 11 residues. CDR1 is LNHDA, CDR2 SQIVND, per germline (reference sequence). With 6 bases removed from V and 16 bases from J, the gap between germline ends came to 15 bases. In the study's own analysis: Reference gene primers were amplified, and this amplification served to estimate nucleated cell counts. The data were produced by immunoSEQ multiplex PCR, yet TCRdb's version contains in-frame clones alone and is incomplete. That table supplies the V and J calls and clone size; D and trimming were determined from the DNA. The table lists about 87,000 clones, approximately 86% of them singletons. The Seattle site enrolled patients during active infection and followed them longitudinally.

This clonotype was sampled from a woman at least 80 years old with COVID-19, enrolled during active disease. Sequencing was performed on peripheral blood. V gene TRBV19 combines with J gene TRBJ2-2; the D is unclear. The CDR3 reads CASSKRTVKFF. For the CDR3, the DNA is TGTGCCAGTAGCAAAAGAACGGTGAAGTTTTTT.